This T cell receptor beta chain is from a study of blood T cell repertoires in COVID-19. Seattle's cohort entered during active infection and was followed longitudinally. Using immunoSEQ multiplex PCR, the repertoire was profiled, and TCRdb retains in-frame clones only, with some absent. This sample yields 410,000 or so clones, of which roughly 90% are seen a single time; around 1.5% belongs to the top ten. The CDR3 is 12 amino acids. With 4 bases removed from V and 12 bases from J, the gap between germline ends came to 13 bases. Germline lookup yields CDR1 LNHDA and CDR2 SQIVND (reference sequence).

V and J are TRBV19 and TRBJ1-5; perhaps TRBD1 as D (5 bases). This clonotype was sampled from a woman aged 40 to 50 with COVID-19, enrolled during active disease. The sequenced sample consisted of peripheral blood. This chain's CDR3 is CASSKGIPSQHF. CDR3 nucleotide sequence: TGTGCCAGTAGTAAGGGGATCCCGAGCCAGCATTTT.